Included here is one T cell receptor (beta chain) sequence, with context. The data derive from a study of blood T cell repertoires in COVID-19. Assay: immunoSEQ multiplex PCR; the TCRdb copy retains only in-frame clones and omits some. Counted here are nearly 100,000 clones, roughly 79% occurring once; the ten biggest clones make up 8.5% to 12%. The sequenced material came from peripheral blood. This sequence was found in a man aged 70-80 years with acute or convalescent COVID-19.

CDR3 DNA: TGTGCCTGGAGTAGAGGACAGAGTGGAAGGGGCTACACCTTC. Its protein is CAWSRGQSGRGYTF. The chain carries TRBV30 and TRBJ1-2; the D gene is possibly TRBD1 (6 bases). Trimming took 2 bases from V and 8 from J, leaving 18 bases between them. Germline CDR1 and CDR2: GTSNPN and SVGIG (reference sequence). This CDR3 comprises 14 residues.